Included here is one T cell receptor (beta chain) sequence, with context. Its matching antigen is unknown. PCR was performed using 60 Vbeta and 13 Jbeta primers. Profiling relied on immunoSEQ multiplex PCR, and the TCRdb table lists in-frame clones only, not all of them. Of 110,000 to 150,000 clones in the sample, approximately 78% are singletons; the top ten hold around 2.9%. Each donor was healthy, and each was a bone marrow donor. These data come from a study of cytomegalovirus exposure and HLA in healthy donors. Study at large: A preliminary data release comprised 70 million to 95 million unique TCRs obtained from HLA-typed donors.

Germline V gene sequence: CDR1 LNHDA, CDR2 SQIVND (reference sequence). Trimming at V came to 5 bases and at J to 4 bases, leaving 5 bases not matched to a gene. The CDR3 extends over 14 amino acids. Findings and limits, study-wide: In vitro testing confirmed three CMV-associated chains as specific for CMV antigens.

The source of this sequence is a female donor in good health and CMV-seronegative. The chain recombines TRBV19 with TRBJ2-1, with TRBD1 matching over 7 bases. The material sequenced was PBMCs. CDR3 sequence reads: CASSLRTGYNEQFF. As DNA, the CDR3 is TGTGCCAGTAGTCTAAGGACAGGTTACAATGAGCAGTTCTTC.